This T cell receptor beta chain emerged from a study of control samples from healthy donors and cancer patients. The CDR3 spans 14 residues. CDR1 and CDR2 (germline): WSHSY, SAAADI. V lost 0 bases to trimming and J lost 1 base, with 6 bases between them. The method was immunoSEQ multiplex PCR; TCRdb's version includes in-frame clones alone and lacks a portion of them. Found here are 71,000 or so clones, nearly 90% of them singletons; the top ten hold under 20%. The sequence was obtained from a man in his 60s with lung cancer. The source material was PBMCs. This rearrangement joins TRBV10-2 to TRBJ1-1, with D hard to call. The CDR3 spells CASSESRANTEAFF. CDR3 nucleotides: TGCGCCAGCAGTGAGTCTCGAGCGAACACTGAAGCTTTCTTT.